This T cell receptor beta chain stems from a study of PD-L1 blockade in urothelial cancer. Study-wide context: Anywhere from 0 to 3 prior chemotherapy regimens had been received by patients. Blood samples had a median of around 150,000 T cells.

There are a few counts of this clone. Time point defined: peripheral blood 6 weeks after treatment start. Locally advanced or metastatic urothelial carcinoma was present in patients. CDR3 length: 13 residues. J was trimmed by 3 bases and V by 4 bases; bases with no gene match: 4. Germline CDR1 reads SGHRS; CDR2 reads YFSETQ. Here immunoSEQ multiplex PCR was the method, and the copy in TCRdb shows in-frame clones only, minus some. The data contain more than 60,000 clones, 88% of them singletons. The gene calls are TRBV5-1 and TRBJ2-7, with 7 bases matching TRBD2. This TCR derives from a man between 60 and 70 years old with urothelial cancer. This sample comprised PBMCs, obtained around atezolizumab (anti-PD-L1) treatment. CDR3 protein: CASSLRGDYEQYF. The CDR3 nucleotides read TGCGCCAGCAGCCTTCGGGGGGACTACGAGCAGTACTTC.